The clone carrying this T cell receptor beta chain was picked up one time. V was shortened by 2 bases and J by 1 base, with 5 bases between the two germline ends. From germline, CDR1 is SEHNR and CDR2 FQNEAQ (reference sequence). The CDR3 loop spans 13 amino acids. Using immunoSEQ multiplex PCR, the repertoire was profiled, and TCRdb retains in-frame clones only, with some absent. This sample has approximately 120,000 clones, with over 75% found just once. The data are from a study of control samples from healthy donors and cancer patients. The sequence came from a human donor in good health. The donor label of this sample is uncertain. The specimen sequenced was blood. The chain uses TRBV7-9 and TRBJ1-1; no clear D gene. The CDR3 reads CASSLLGNTEAFF. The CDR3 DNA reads TGTGCCAGCAGCTTACTGGGGAACACTGAAGCTTTCTTT.